The present TCR beta chain was sequenced within a study of blood T cell repertoires in COVID-19. Turning to the study itself: Samples of COVID-19 (acute and convalescent) were obtained from the United States, Italy and Spain. T cells, B-cell-depleted T cells, or PBMCs provided the cDNA or gDNA that served as material.

The trim removed 2 bases at V and 7 bases at J, leaving 6 bases unmatched. Germline loops: CDR1 SQVTM, CDR2 ANQGSEA. This CDR3 is 14 amino acids long. Seattle enrolled patients during active infection and tracked them longitudinally. Study processing details: Scientists estimated how many nucleated cells there were by amplifying reference gene primers. Produced via immunoSEQ multiplex PCR; TCRdb's table is partial and in-frame only. For V, J and clone size, that table is used; D and trimming come from the DNA. Here the sample spans around 260,000 clones, over 75% being singletons. The sample consisted of peripheral blood. The genes are TRBV29-1 and TRBJ2-1; 9 bases are a match to TRBD2. This receptor was identified in a human donor with COVID-19, enrolled during active disease. The donor label of this sample is uncertain. In nucleotides, the CDR3 is TGCAGCGTTGAACCTGCGGGAGGGCCAAATGAGCAGTTCTTC. Its translation: CSVEPAGGPNEQFF.